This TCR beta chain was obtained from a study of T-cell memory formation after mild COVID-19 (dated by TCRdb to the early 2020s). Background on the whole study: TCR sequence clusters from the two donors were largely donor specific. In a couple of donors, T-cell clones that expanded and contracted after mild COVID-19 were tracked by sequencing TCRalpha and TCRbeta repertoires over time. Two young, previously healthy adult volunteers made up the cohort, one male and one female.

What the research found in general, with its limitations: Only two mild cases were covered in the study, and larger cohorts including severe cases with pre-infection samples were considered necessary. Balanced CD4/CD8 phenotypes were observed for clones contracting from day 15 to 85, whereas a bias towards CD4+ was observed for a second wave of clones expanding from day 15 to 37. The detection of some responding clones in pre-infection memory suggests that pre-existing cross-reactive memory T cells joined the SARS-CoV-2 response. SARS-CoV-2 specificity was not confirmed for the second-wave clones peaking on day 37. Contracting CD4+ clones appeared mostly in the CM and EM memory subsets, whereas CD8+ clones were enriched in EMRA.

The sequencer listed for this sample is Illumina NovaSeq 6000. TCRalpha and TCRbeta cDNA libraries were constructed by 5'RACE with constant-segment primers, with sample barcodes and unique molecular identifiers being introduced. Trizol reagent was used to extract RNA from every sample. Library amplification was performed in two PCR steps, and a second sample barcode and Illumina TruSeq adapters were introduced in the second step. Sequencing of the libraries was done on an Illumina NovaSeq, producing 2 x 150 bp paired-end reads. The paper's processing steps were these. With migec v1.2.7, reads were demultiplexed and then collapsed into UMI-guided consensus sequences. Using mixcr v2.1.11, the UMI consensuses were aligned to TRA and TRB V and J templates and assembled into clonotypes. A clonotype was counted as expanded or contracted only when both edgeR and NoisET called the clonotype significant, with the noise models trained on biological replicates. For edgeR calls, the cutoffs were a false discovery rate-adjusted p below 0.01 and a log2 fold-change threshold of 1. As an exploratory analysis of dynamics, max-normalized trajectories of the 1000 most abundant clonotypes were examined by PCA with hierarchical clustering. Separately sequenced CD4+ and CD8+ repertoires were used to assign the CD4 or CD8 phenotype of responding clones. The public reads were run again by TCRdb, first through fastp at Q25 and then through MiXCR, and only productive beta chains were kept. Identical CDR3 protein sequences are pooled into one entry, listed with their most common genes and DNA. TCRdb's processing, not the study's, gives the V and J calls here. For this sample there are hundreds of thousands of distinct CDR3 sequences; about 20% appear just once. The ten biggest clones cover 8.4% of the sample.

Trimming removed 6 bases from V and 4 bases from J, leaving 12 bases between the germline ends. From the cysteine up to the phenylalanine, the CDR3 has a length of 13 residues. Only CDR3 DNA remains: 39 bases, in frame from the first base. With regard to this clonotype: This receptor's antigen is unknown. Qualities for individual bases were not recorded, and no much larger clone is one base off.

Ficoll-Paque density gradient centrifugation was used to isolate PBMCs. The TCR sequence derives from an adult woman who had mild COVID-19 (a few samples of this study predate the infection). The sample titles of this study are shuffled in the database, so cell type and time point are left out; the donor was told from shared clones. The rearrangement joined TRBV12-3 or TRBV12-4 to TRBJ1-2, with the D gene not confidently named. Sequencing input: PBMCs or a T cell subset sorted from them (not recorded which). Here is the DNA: TGTGCCAGCAGAAGAACCGACGGCTATGGCTACACCTTC. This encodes CASRRTDGYGYTF.